These 14 T cell receptor beta chains were all obtained from the same sample, sequenced in a study of blood T cells in healthy people across ages. A sample-barcoded 5' primer and a J-beta primer mix were used in a second PCR of roughly 6 to 11 cycles. TCRdb analysed the 5' RACE reads with MiXCR anew, one entry per CDR3 protein. The sample carries 780,000 or so distinct CDR3 sequences, about 53% recorded once. The material sequenced was blood. The receptor set was obtained from a man older than 75 in good health.

The chain carries TRBV20-1 and TRBJ2-7; D is possibly TRBD2 (6 bases). Trimming left V 3 bases short and J 5 bases short, with 11 bases between. This CDR3 contains 12 residues. Germline CDR1 DFQATT, CDR2 SNEGSKA (reference sequence). DNA for the CDR3: TGCAGTGCTAGGGTAGCGGAAAACGAGCAGTACTTC. This translates into CSARVAENEQYF.

This clonotype occurred a few times. This chain uses TRBV7-8 with TRBJ1-2; D is unresolved. The ends were cut back, 7 bases at V and 5 bases at J, with 17 bases in the middle. CDR3 size: 14 residues. From germline, CDR1 is SGHVS and CDR2 FQNEAQ. Written as DNA, the CDR3 is TGTGCCAGCACCCGTTGGAACGAAGGGTATGGCTACACCTTC. This gives the protein CASTRWNEGYGYTF.

Worth noting for this clonotype: The germline gene is not matched at one end of the junction; a read error may be the cause. This chain links TRBV12-5 with TRBJ2-3, with TRBD2 matching over 9 bases. The CDR3 extends over 15 amino acids. Per germline, CDR1 LGHNT and CDR2 FRNRAP. The CDR3, as DNA: TGTGTTAGTGGTTTAGCGGGAGATGCTCGAAGATACGCGTATTTT. Its protein product is CVSGLAGDARRYAYF.

This clonotype was counted between two and nine times. This chain uses TRBV28 with TRBJ1-2; D is perhaps TRBD1 (6 bases). The CDR3 is made up of 14 amino acids. The germline V gene has CDR1 MDHEN and CDR2 SYDVKM. V was shortened by 5 bases and J by 4 bases, with 14 bases between the two germline ends. The CDR3 loop is CASSPETGPYGYTF. Written as DNA, the CDR3 is TGTGCCAGCAGTCCCGAAACAGGGCCCTATGGCTACACCTTC.

This clonotype was seen once. The CDR3 sequence is CSASRDRVNTGELFF. In nucleotides, the CDR3 is TGCAGCGCTTCCAGGGACAGGGTGAACACCGGGGAGCTGTTTTTT. This rearrangement joins TRBV29-1 to TRBJ2-2; 9 bases are a match to TRBD1. Trimming removed 7 bases from V and 1 base from J; junction bases left unmatched: 7. The CDR3 loop spans 15 amino acids. Germline lookup yields CDR1 SQVTM and CDR2 ANQGSEA.

This clonotype appeared a few times. V usage is TRBV7-2 and J usage is TRBJ2-5; possibly TRBD2 for D (6 bases). Per the germline V gene, CDR1 is SGHTA and CDR2 is FQGNSA. The CDR3 is 17 residues long. V shed 1 base and J shed 2 bases, with 17 bases lying between them. The CDR3 DNA reads TGTGCCAGCAGCTTAGTCGGGGGTTCGCGGGTACAAGAGACCCAGTACTTC. Its protein product is CASSLVGGSRVQETQYF.

Only one count was recorded for this clonotype. The rearrangement links TRBV28 to TRBJ2-5; TRBD2 matches 9 bases. Per germline, CDR1 MDHEN and CDR2 SYDVKM. The CDR3 totals 15 residues. With V trimmed by 3 bases and J by 11 bases, 13 bases remained unmatched. In DNA, the CDR3 is TGTGCCAGCAGTTTTTCCCCAGCGGGAGGAAATGAGCAGTACTTC. Its translation is CASSFSPAGGNEQYF.

This chain uses TRBV7-3 with TRBJ1-1; possibly TRBD1 for D (5 bases). Germline loops: CDR1 SGHTA, CDR2 FQGTGA. This CDR3 spans 14 amino acids. V lost 4 bases to trimming and J lost 12 bases, with 21 bases between them. For the CDR3, the DNA is TGTGCCAGCAGCTCCGAGGGACCGGGAGCGAGAACTTTCTTT. The encoded protein is CASSSEGPGARTFF. The full variable domain, completed using reference TRBV7-3 and TRBJ1-1, is GAGVSQTPSNKVTEKGKYVELRCDPISGHTALYWYRQSLGQGPEFLIYFQGTGAADDSGLPNDRFFAVRPEGSVSTLKIQRTERGDSAVYLCASSSEGPGARTFFGQGTRLTVV.

The chain is built from TRBV6-5 and TRBJ2-3; the D gene is possibly TRBD2 (6 bases). CDR3 length: 16 amino acids. The germline CDR1 and CDR2 sequences are MNHEY and SVGAGI. V was trimmed by 5 bases and J by 15 bases, leaving 30 bases between them. This CDR3 is CASSSYVGGEHRYAYF. The CDR3 DNA follows: TGTGCCAGCAGTAGTTACGTCGGCGGGGAGCACAGATACGCATATTTT.

This clonotype has just a few counts. The gene calls are TRBV4-2 and TRBJ2-1; tentative D call: TRBD2 (6 bases). CDR1 and CDR2 from the germline V gene are LGHNA and YNFKEQ. Trimming took 0 bases from V and 1 from J, leaving 10 bases between them. There are 16 residues in the CDR3. As DNA, the CDR3 is TGTGCCAGCAGCCAAGAGCTGGGGGGATCCTACAATGAGCAGTTCTTC. Its protein product is CASSQELGGSYNEQFF.

Worth noting for this clonotype: A read error is possible here, since a much larger clone lies one base away. The J gene is TRBJ1-1, the V gene TRBV28; D gene uncertain. Trimming took 3 bases from V and 6 from J, leaving 5 bases between them. Germline CDR1 is MDHEN and CDR2 is SYDVKM. This CDR3 contains 11 residues. CDR3: CASSFWAEAFF. CDR3 DNA: TGTGCCAGCAGTTTTTGGGCTGAAGCTTTCTTT.

The chain couples TRBV6-5 to TRBJ2-3; TRBD2 agrees at 11 bases. Trimming at V came to 5 bases and at J to 5 bases, leaving 6 bases not matched to a gene. CDR1 is MNHEY, CDR2 SVGAGI, per germline. The length of the CDR3 is 15 residues. The CDR3 loop is CASSLSGRAGDTQYF. CDR3 DNA sequence: TGTGCCAGCAGTCTTAGCGGGAGGGCCGGAGATACGCAGTATTTT.

This chain joins TRBV20-1 and TRBJ2-3, with 9 nucleotides matching TRBD2. CDR1 and CDR2 (germline): DFQATT, SNEGSKA (reference sequence). This CDR3 is built from 14 residues. With V trimmed by 5 bases and J by 4 bases, 7 bases remained unmatched. CDR3 nucleotide sequence: TGCAGTGCTCCCATAGCGGGAGCGGCAGATACGCAGTATTTT. As protein: CSAPIAGAADTQYF.

This clonotype appeared a few times. The V gene is TRBV3-1, the J gene TRBJ2-7; 9 nucleotides agree with TRBD2. This CDR3 is built from 15 residues. Germline V lookup: CDR1 LGHDT, CDR2 YNNKEL (reference sequence). Trimming at V came to 5 bases and at J to 5 bases, leaving 10 bases not matched to a gene. The CDR3 bases are TGTGCCAGCAGCGTCGCGGGCGGGAGGGTAAACGAGCAGTACTTC. Translating gives CASSVAGGRVNEQYF.